The rows below give T cell receptor beta chains drawn from one sample of a study of blood T cell repertoires in COVID-19. Using immunoSEQ multiplex PCR, the repertoire was profiled, and TCRdb retains in-frame clones only, with some absent. Of 200,000 or so clones listed, about nine tenths were seen once; the top ten hold approximately 6.1%. The material sequenced was peripheral blood. These receptors came from a man older than 75 with acute or convalescent COVID-19. Each CDR3 is given with its conserved first and last residue. Each record gives: D gene, J gene, V gene, clone size, CDR3 protein, CDR3 DNA. The D gene is left open where the match is weak. The size of a clone is reported for some rows only, either as once, few or many, or as a class for expanded clones.

NA TRBJ2-3 TRBV7-8 NA CASSFSGTDTQYF TGTGCCAGCAGCTTTTCAGGTACAGATACGCAGTATTTT
TRBD1 TRBJ2-5 TRBV7-2 NA CASSLYGQGREETQYF TGTGCCAGCAGCCTCTACGGACAGGGTAGAGAAGAGACCCAGTACTTC
NA TRBJ1-2 TRBV7-9 NA CASTSTDGYTF TGTGCCAGCACTTCGACTGATGGCTACACCTTC
NA TRBJ2-7 TRBV30 NA CAWSLGLSYEQYF TGTGCCTGGAGCTTGGGACTTTCCTACGAGCAGTACTTC
NA TRBJ1-6 TRBV4-1 few CASSQATGQNSPLHF TGCGCCAGCAGCCAAGCTACAGGGCAGAATTCACCCCTCCACTTT
TRBD2 TRBJ2-5 TRBV12-5 NA CASGFPPAGVSETQYF TGTGCTAGTGGTTTTCCTCCAGCGGGAGTTTCGGAGACCCAGTACTTC
NA TRBJ1-1 TRBV10-2 NA CASSPTPNTEAFF TGCGCCAGCAGTCCGACACCGAACACTGAAGCTTTCTTT
NA TRBJ2-5 TRBV27 NA CASSPLGGGGGVQETQYF TGTGCCAGCAGTCCCCTTGGAGGGGGAGGGGGGGTCCAAGAGACCCAGTACTTC
TRBD1 TRBJ2-7 TRBV5-6 few CASSLVRGTEQYF TGTGCCAGCAGCTTGGTCAGGGGGACCGAGCAGTACTTC
NA TRBJ1-1 TRBV6-1 NA CASSETGGRAFF TGTGCCAGCAGTGAAACGGGGGGCCGAGCTTTCTTT
TRBD2 TRBJ2-1 TRBV3-1/TRBV3-2 few CASSPLGPSGDYNEQFF TGTGCCAGCAGCCCCCTCGGGCCTAGCGGTGACTACAATGAGCAGTTCTTC
TRBD2 TRBJ2-2 TRBV18 NA CASSLGLAGTYGELFF TGTGCCAGCTCACTAGGACTAGCGGGGACCTACGGGGAGCTGTTTTTT
TRBD2 TRBJ2-5 TRBV24-1 once CATSDLTGEGETQYF TGTGCCACCAGTGATTTGACGGGGGAGGGGGAGACCCAGTACTTC